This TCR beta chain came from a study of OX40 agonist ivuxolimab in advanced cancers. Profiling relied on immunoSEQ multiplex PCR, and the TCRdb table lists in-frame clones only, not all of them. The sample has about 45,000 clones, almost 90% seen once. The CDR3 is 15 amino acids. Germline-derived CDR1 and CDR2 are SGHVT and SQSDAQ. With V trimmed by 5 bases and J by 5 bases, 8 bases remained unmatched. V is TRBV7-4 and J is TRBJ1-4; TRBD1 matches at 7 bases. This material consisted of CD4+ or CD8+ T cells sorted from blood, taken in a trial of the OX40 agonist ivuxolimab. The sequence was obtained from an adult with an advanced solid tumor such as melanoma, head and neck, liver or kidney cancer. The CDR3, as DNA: TGTGCCAGCAGCGATTGGGACAGATTAAATGAAAAACTGTTTTTT. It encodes CASSDWDRLNEKLFF.